Listed here are 27 T cell receptor beta chains from one sample, sequenced in a study of T-cell memory formation after mild COVID-19. MiXCR, run by TCRdb on the 5' RACE reads, gives a single entry per CDR3 protein. The table lists approximately 300,000 distinct CDR3 sequences, roughly a fifth of them singletons. The specimen was PBMCs or a T cell subset sorted from them (not recorded which). The receptors stem from a man between 18 and 35 years old who had mild COVID-19 (a few samples of this study predate the infection). Cell type and time point are not known.

The gene calls are TRBV18 and TRBJ1-2, with 10 bases identical to TRBD1. V shed 6 bases, J shed 1 base, and the junction held 5 bases outside the gene matches. In germline, CDR1 is KGHSH, CDR2 LQKENI. The CDR3 consists of 15 residues. CDR3 DNA: TGTGCCAGCTCCCCCGGGACAGGGGTTAACTATGGCTACACCTTC. Amino acids: CASSPGTGVNYGYTF.

This clonotype showed up just a few times. The V call is TRBV6-5, the J call TRBJ1-3; perhaps TRBD1 as D (5 bases). This CDR3 has 16 residues. Per the germline V gene, CDR1 is MNHEY and CDR2 is SVGAGI. V was shortened by 5 bases and J by 0 bases, with 14 bases between the two germline ends. CDR3 sequence (DNA): TGTGCCAGCAGTACCCCGGGACTCTTCTCTGGAAACACCATATATTTT. Translation: CASSTPGLFSGNTIYF.

This clonotype was detected only a few times. The chain recombines TRBV21-1 with TRBJ1-5; the listed D gene, TRBD1, was not tested against the DNA. TRBV21-1 is labeled a pseudogene. The CDR3 runs 19 residues. CDR3 amino acids: CASSKRIYPEGDSNQPQHF. The DNA for the CDR3 is TGTGCCAGCAGCAAAAGGATTTACCCCGAAGGGGATAGCAATCAGCCCCAGCATTTT.

The chain has TRBV18 and TRBJ2-5; the D gene is possibly TRBD1 (5 bases). Between the trimmed V and J ends, which lost 0 bases and 9 bases, there was a span of 11 bases. The germline CDR1 and CDR2 sequences are KGHSH and LQKENI. The length of the CDR3 is 13 residues. The CDR3 sequence: CASSPPGRAAQYF. DNA of the CDR3: TGTGCCAGCTCACCACCGGGCAGGGCGGCCCAGTACTTC.

This CDR3 reads CASSLAPNQETQYF. The CDR3 DNA is TGTGCCAGCAGCTTAGCCCCAAATCAAGAGACCCAGTACTTC. The rearrangement joins TRBV7-9 to TRBJ2-5, with D hard to call. Per germline, CDR1 SEHNR and CDR2 FQNEAQ (reference sequence). This CDR3 region has 14 residues. Trimming took off 0 bases at V and 2 bases at J, with 7 bases between the two ends.

CDR3 residues: CAAGDDGGEAFF. The CDR3 DNA is TGTGCCGCAGGGGACGACGGGGGTGAAGCTTTCTTT. The chain couples TRBV7-9 to TRBJ1-1, with D possibly TRBD1 on 6 matching bases. CDR1 and CDR2 (germline): SEHNR, FQNEAQ (reference sequence). V lost 11 bases and J lost 7, with 17 bases in between. CDR3 length: 12 amino acids.

This chain joins TRBV6-5 and TRBJ1-1, with no clear D. Germline loops: CDR1 MNHEY, CDR2 SVGAGI. Trimming cost V 10 bases and J 0 bases, with 12 bases left between them. The CDR3 length is 13 residues. The CDR3 coding sequence is TGTGCCAACAAACTAACTATGAACACTGAAGCTTTCTTT. Amino acid sequence: CANKLTMNTEAFF.

The chain uses TRBV5-1 and TRBJ2-2, with D maybe TRBD1 (6 bases). V dropped 7 bases and J dropped 2 bases, with 9 bases sitting between them. CDR1 and CDR2 from the germline V gene are SGHRS and YFSETQ. This CDR3 region has 13 residues. CDR3 in DNA: TGCGCCAGCGGGACACCAAACACCGGGGAGCTGTTTTTT. This encodes CASGTPNTGELFF.

This clonotype appeared a few times. The chain couples TRBV7-2 to TRBJ2-7; maybe TRBD2 (6 bases). Trimming cost V 5 bases and J 4 bases, with 15 bases left between them. Germline assignment: CDR1 SGHTA and CDR2 FQGNSA. This CDR3 is built from 14 residues. This CDR3 is CASSGNWRGYEQYF. The CDR3 DNA reads TGTGCCAGCAGCGGAAATTGGCGGGGTTACGAGCAGTACTTC.

This chain connects TRBV15 to TRBJ2-5; D might be TRBD1 or TRBD2, each matching 6 bases. The CDR3 is 13 amino acids. Trimming pared 4 bases from V and 5 bases from J, leaving 11 bases between. CDR1 and CDR2 (germline): LNHNV, YYDKDF (reference sequence). The CDR3 DNA sequence: TGTGCCACCAGCAACAGGGCGGGGGAGACCCAGTACTTC. Translation: CATSNRAGETQYF.

This clonotype was detected many times. The gene calls are TRBV7-2 and TRBJ2-5; 9 bases map to TRBD1. This CDR3 contains 15 residues. J lost 5 bases, V lost 2 bases, and 6 bases had no gene match. Germline V gene sequence: CDR1 SGHTA, CDR2 FQGNSA. CDR3 in amino acids: CASSLPGQGYETQYF. The CDR3 nucleotides are TGTGCCAGCAGCTTACCGGGACAGGGATATGAGACCCAGTACTTC.

The chain recombines TRBV29-1 with TRBJ2-7; tentatively, D is TRBD1 (6 bases). The germline CDR1 and CDR2 sequences are SQVTM and ANQGSEA. This CDR3 comprises 12 residues. The CDR3 spells CSVRGTSYEQYF. CDR3 sequence (DNA): TGCAGTGTTAGGGGGACCTCCTACGAGCAGTACTTC.

Written as DNA, the CDR3 is TGTGCCAGCAGTTGCCCTGAAGGGGAGAGCACAGATACGCAGTATTTT. It specifies CASSCPEGESTDTQYF. The J gene is TRBJ2-3, the V gene TRBV6-2 or TRBV6-3; D may be TRBD1 or TRBD2 (5 bases each). CDR1 and CDR2 from the germline V gene are MNHEY and SVGEGT. V was pared by 4 bases and J by 0 bases, with 14 bases between. There are 16 residues in the CDR3.

The J gene is TRBJ1-2, the V gene TRBV4-2; perhaps TRBD1 as D (6 bases). Trimming left V 1 base short and J 6 bases short, with 18 bases between. This CDR3 has 16 residues. Germline assignment: CDR1 LGHNA and CDR2 YNFKEQ. The CDR3 is CASSQATGDGSDGYTF. The CDR3, as DNA: TGTGCCAGCAGCCAAGCGACAGGAGACGGGAGCGATGGCTACACCTTC.

This chain joins TRBV6-5 and TRBJ2-3; TRBD2 might be the D (5 bases). The V end was cut by 0 bases, the J end by 4 bases, with 11 bases between. There are 15 residues in the CDR3. Germline CDR1 MNHEY, CDR2 SVGAGI. CDR3 protein: CASSYSGNQADTQYF. Here the CDR3 DNA reads TGTGCCAGCAGTTACTCCGGGAACCAGGCAGATACGCAGTATTTT.

The genes are TRBV29-1 and TRBJ1-1, with 8 bases identical to TRBD1. This CDR3 comprises 12 residues. The trim removed 6 bases at V and 6 bases at J, leaving 6 bases unmatched. Per germline, CDR1 SQVTM and CDR2 ANQGSEA. The CDR3 sequence: CSVGTGISEAFF. The CDR3 DNA sequence: TGCAGCGTGGGGACAGGTATTTCTGAAGCTTTCTTT.

The V and J genes are TRBV4-2 and TRBJ1-1; a possible D gene is TRBD1 (5 bases). The CDR3 runs to 16 residues. Trimming stripped 4 bases from V and 4 bases from J, with 19 bases between. Germline V CDR1 and CDR2: LGHNA, YNFKEQ. The CDR3 reads CASSPQVRGWGTEAFF. The CDR3 nucleotides read TGTGCCAGCAGCCCCCAGGTTAGGGGATGGGGCACTGAAGCTTTCTTT.

The genes are TRBV7-2 and TRBJ1-1; D unresolved. Trimming left V 4 bases short and J 1 base short, with 7 bases between. Germline V CDR1 and CDR2: SGHTA, FQGNSA. The CDR3 extends over 13 amino acids. In DNA form, the CDR3 reads TGTGCCAGCAGCTACCCAGCGAACACTGAAGCTTTCTTT. This sequence encodes CASSYPANTEAFF.

This rearrangement joins TRBV5-5 to TRBJ1-4; unclear D gene. Germline V lookup: CDR1 SGHKS, CDR2 YYEKEE (reference sequence). The CDR3 is 14 amino acids. V dropped 5 bases and J dropped 1 base, with 9 bases sitting between them. The CDR3 is CASSIEGTNEKLFF. CDR3 DNA: TGTGCCAGCAGTATAGAGGGAACTAATGAAAAACTGTTTTTT.

This sequence joins TRBV23-1 and TRBJ2-3; no definite D call. TRBV23-1 counts as an open reading frame of uncertain function. Trimming removed 0 bases from V and 1 base from J, with 5 bases in between. The CDR3 has 14 residues. CDR3 region: CASSQSRRTDTQYF. The DNA of the CDR3 is TGCGCCAGCAGTCAATCGAGACGCACAGATACGCAGTATTTT.

The chain couples TRBV18 to TRBJ1-3, with D perhaps TRBD1 (5 bases). Per the germline V gene, CDR1 is KGHSH and CDR2 is LQKENI. V was shortened by 6 bases and J by 3 bases, with 21 bases between the two germline ends. The CDR3 is 17 amino acids. CDR3 DNA sequence: TGTGCCAGCTCGTCGATGGCCGGGACCGACCTTGGAAACACCATATATTTT. This sequence encodes CASSSMAGTDLGNTIYF.

This clonotype has a handful of counts. The chain links TRBV24-1 to TRBJ2-5; D gene ambiguous. The CDR3 runs 13 residues. V was shortened by 0 bases and J by 5 bases, with 6 bases between the two germline ends. Germline lookup yields CDR1 KGHDR and CDR2 SFDVKD. The DNA for the CDR3 is TGTGCCACCAGTGATTTGAATGCGGAGACCCAGTACTTC. Encoded protein: CATSDLNAETQYF.

This chain joins TRBV9 and TRBJ2-1; TRBD1 might be the D (5 bases). Per the germline V gene, CDR1 is SGDLS and CDR2 is YYNGEE. The CDR3 is made up of 16 amino acids. Between the trimmed V and J ends, which lost 3 bases and 8 bases, there was a span of 21 bases. In nucleotides, the CDR3 is TGTGCCAGCAGCGCAGGAGACAGCCAGTTATACGATGAGCAGTTCTTC. It translates to CASSAGDSQLYDEQFF.

The chain couples TRBV5-1 to TRBJ1-1; D is undetermined. Trimming took off 4 bases at V and 1 base at J, with 8 bases between the two ends. The CDR3 consists of 13 residues. CDR1 and CDR2 from the germline V gene are SGHRS and YFSETQ. CDR3 region: CASSVAQNTEAFF. CDR3 DNA: TGCGCCAGCAGCGTCGCACAGAACACTGAAGCTTTCTTT.

CDR3 bases: TGTGCCAGCAGACCGGGACTCTACTGGACAGATACGCAGTATTTT. Protein sequence: CASRPGLYWTDTQYF. The chain is built from TRBV27 and TRBJ2-3, with D possibly being TRBD2 (6 bases). This CDR3 contains 15 residues. The germline V gene encodes CDR1 MNHEY and CDR2 SMNVEV (reference sequence). V was clipped by 6 bases and J by 3 bases, with 16 bases between them.

The chain recombines TRBV5-1 with TRBJ2-7; TRBD1 might be the D (5 bases). CDR3 size: 13 residues. V shed 4 bases and J shed 7 bases, with 15 bases lying between them. The germline CDR1 and CDR2 sequences are SGHRS and YFSETQ. CDR3 sequence reads: CASSGPGSEEQYF. The CDR3 nucleotides are TGCGCCAGCAGCGGCCCAGGGTCTGAAGAGCAGTACTTC.

This clonotype was counted at least ten times. The rearrangement joins TRBV5-6 to TRBJ2-1, with 9 nucleotides matching TRBD1. The germline CDR1 and CDR2 sequences are SGHDT and YYEEEE. Trimming cost V 0 bases and J 8 bases; bases outside gene matches: 0. This CDR3 has 13 residues. In DNA, the CDR3 is TGTGCCAGCAGCTTGGACAGGGGGCATGAGCAGTTCTTC. It specifies CASSLDRGHEQFF.